The 27 T cell receptor beta chains below all came from one sample that was sequenced in a study of shared clonotypes between healthy human individuals. Cells designated naive CD8 were CD45RO-negative and were positively selected for CCR7, with terminally differentiated effector memory CD45RA+ cells excluded. Assay used: immunoSEQ multiplex PCR; TCRdb lists only in-frame clones, some missing. The table has roughly 590,000 clones, 95% to 96% seen once. The sequenced material came from naive CD8+ T cells sorted from blood. The receptors come from a woman aged 25 to 39 in good health.

The gene calls are TRBV29-1 and TRBJ2-1; possible D gene TRBD2, 6 bases. The V gene's germline CDR1 is SQVTM and CDR2 ANQGSEA. The length of the CDR3 is 13 residues. The V and J ends lost 6 bases and 6 bases respectively, with 15 bases between them. CDR3 in DNA: TGCAGCGTCTTCCTAGCGAGACTCAATGAGCAGTTCTTC. As protein: CSVFLARLNEQFF.

The genes are TRBV9 and TRBJ2-2; 10 bases are shared with TRBD1. The CDR3 has 17 residues. The junction had 11 bases not matched to a gene; V was cut back by 3 bases and J by 6 bases. Germline V lookup: CDR1 SGDLS, CDR2 YYNGEE. This CDR3 reads CASSDRSVTGGPGELFF. In DNA form, the CDR3 reads TGTGCCAGCAGCGACCGTTCGGTGACAGGGGGCCCCGGGGAGCTGTTTTTT.

The V call is TRBV30, the J call TRBJ1-2, with 7 bases aligning to TRBD1. The CDR3 runs to 14 residues. Looked up from germline, CDR1 is GTSNPN and CDR2 is SVGIG (reference sequence). V lost 1 base to trimming and J lost 9 bases; unmatched junction nucleotides: 11. The CDR3: CAWSESGGSISYTF. The CDR3 DNA reads TGTGCCTGGAGTGAGTCAGGGGGAAGTATTAGCTACACCTTC.

The chain joins TRBV19 to TRBJ2-2, with D unclear. In germline, CDR1 is LNHDA, CDR2 SQIVND (reference sequence). The CDR3 spans 14 residues. V was cut by 6 bases and J by 6 bases, with 14 bases left in between. The CDR3 is CASRRERFAGELFF. The CDR3 region has the DNA TGTGCCAGTAGGAGAGAGAGGTTCGCCGGGGAGCTGTTTTTT.

Remarks on this clone: In the same sample, other DNA sequences code for this CDR3. The V and J genes are TRBV14 and TRBJ2-5; the match to TRBD1 covers 7 bases. Judging by the DNA end, TRBJ2-7 fits better; the J call may be wrong. Germline V lookup: CDR1 SGHDN, CDR2 FVKESK. CDR3 length: 13 amino acids. The CDR3 region is CASSPGTAYEQYF. DNA for the CDR3: TGTGCCAGCAGCCCCGGGACAGCCTACGAGCAGTACTTC.

The genes are TRBV19 and TRBJ1-1, with D possibly matching TRBD1 (6 bases). Germline loops: CDR1 LNHDA, CDR2 SQIVND (reference sequence). The V end was cut by 10 bases, the J end by 0 bases, with 12 bases between. The CDR3 loop spans 13 amino acids. CDR3 DNA sequence: TGTGCCACCGTAGACAGGATGAACACTGAAGCTTTCTTT. Translation gives CATVDRMNTEAFF. Together with reference TRBV19 and TRBJ1-1, the CDR3 gives the full variable domain: DGGITQSPKYLFRKEGQNVTLSCEQNLNHDAMYWYRQDPGQGLRLIYYSQIVNDFQKGDIAEGYSVSREKKESFPLTVTSAQKNPTAFYLCATVDRMNTEAFFGQGTRLTVV.

V and J are TRBV13 and TRBJ2-7; D is ambiguous. CDR3 length: 11 amino acids. Trimming took 5 bases from V and 4 from J, leaving 6 bases between them. Looked up from germline, CDR1 is PRHDT and CDR2 is FYEKMQ (reference sequence). CDR3 sequence (DNA): TGTGCCAGCAGCGGAGCTTACGAGCAGTACTTC. This encodes CASSGAYEQYF.

This clone was counted once. The chain combines TRBV20-1 with TRBJ2-7; D remains ambiguous. The germline V gene has CDR1 DFQATT and CDR2 SNEGSKA (reference sequence). The CDR3 covers 11 residues. Trimming removed 6 bases from V and 4 bases from J, with 10 bases in between. CDR3 nucleotides: TGCAGTGCCCCAGATTTGTACGAGCAGTACTTC. This translates into CSAPDLYEQYF.

The J gene is TRBJ2-1, the V gene TRBV6-5; 10 bases line up with TRBD1. V gave up 4 bases and J gave up 9 bases; unmatched junction bases: 6. The CDR3 runs to 14 residues. Germline V gene sequence: CDR1 MNHEY, CDR2 SVGAGI. For the CDR3, the DNA is TGTGCCAGCAGTTCCGGGACAGGGGTGGGTGAGCAGTTCTTC. Translating gives CASSSGTGVGEQFF.

This chain uses TRBV5-1 with TRBJ1-2; D not resolved. The V gene's germline CDR1 is SGHRS and CDR2 YFSETQ. CDR3 length: 13 amino acids. V lost 0 bases and J lost 4, with 7 bases in between. The CDR3: CASSLASGYGYTF. In DNA, the CDR3 is TGCGCCAGCAGCTTGGCTTCGGGCTATGGCTACACCTTC.

In nucleotides, the CDR3 is TGTGCCAGCAGCTTACCTAGCGGGAGGGAAGGTCGGTTCTTC. Protein sequence: CASSLPSGREGRFF. The chain is built from TRBV5-8 and TRBJ2-1, with 12 bases that match TRBD2. V gave up 2 bases and J gave up 15 bases; unmatched junction bases: 9. Germline CDR1 is SGHTS and CDR2 is YDEGEE. The length of the CDR3 is 14 residues. Together with reference TRBV5-8 and TRBJ2-1, the CDR3 gives the full variable domain: EAGVTQSPTHLIKTRGQQATLRCSPISGHTSVYWYQQALGLGLQFLLWYDEGEERNRGNFPPRFSGRQFPNYSSELNVNALELEDSALYLCASSLPSGREGRFFGPGTRLTVL.

V and J are TRBV28 and TRBJ2-3; 9 positions agree with TRBD2. This CDR3 comprises 16 residues. The trim removed 4 bases at V and 0 bases at J, leaving 5 bases unmatched. Germline assignment: CDR1 MDHEN and CDR2 SYDVKM. CDR3 loop: CASSSPLAGSTDTQYF. CDR3 DNA sequence: TGTGCCAGCAGTTCCCCACTAGCGGGCAGCACAGATACGCAGTATTTT.

This chain joins TRBV20-1 and TRBJ2-1; unclear D gene. CDR1 is DFQATT, CDR2 SNEGSKA, per germline (reference sequence). V lost 8 bases, J lost 6 bases, and 8 bases lay in between. The CDR3 totals 10 residues. CDR3 nucleotide sequence: TGCAGTCAAGGAGCCAATGAGCAGTTCTTC. Protein: CSQGANEQFF.

The gene calls are TRBV30 and TRBJ2-1; 10 nucleotides align to TRBD2. Germline values: CDR1 GTSNPN, CDR2 SVGIG (reference sequence). The CDR3 is made up of 14 amino acids. With V trimmed by 1 base and J by 9 bases, 6 bases remained unmatched. Here the CDR3 reads CAWSAASGSTEQFF. The CDR3 DNA reads TGTGCCTGGAGTGCCGCTAGCGGGAGTACTGAGCAGTTCTTC. Combining the CDR3 with reference TRBV30 and TRBJ2-1 gives the whole variable domain SQTIHQWPATLVQPVGSPLSLECTVEGTSNPNLYWYRQAAGRGLQLLFYSVGIGQISSEVPQNLSASRPQDRQFILSSKKLLLSDSGFYLCAWSAASGSTEQFFGPGTRLTVL.

J is TRBJ1-2 and V is TRBV20-1; tentatively, D is TRBD1 (6 bases). Trimming shortened V by 6 bases and J by 12 bases, and 14 bases separated the two germline ends. CDR1 and CDR2 (germline): DFQATT, SNEGSKA (reference sequence). The CDR3 totals 10 residues. CDR3 DNA: TGCAGTGCGCGTGCAGGGGAGGACACCTTC. Protein sequence: CSARAGEDTF.

This rearrangement joins TRBV27 to TRBJ2-1, with 7 nucleotides matching TRBD2. The CDR3 covers 15 residues. The junction had 17 bases not matched to a gene; V was cut back by 6 bases and J by 12 bases. In germline, CDR1 is MNHEY, CDR2 SMNVEV (reference sequence). The CDR3 loop is CASRDIGTTNVMQFF. The CDR3 DNA is TGTGCCAGCAGAGACATCGGGACTACCAATGTGATGCAGTTCTTC.

The chain links TRBV9 to TRBJ2-4; D is ambiguous. CDR3 length equals 13 residues. Looked up from germline, CDR1 is SGDLS and CDR2 is YYNGEE. Trimming shortened V by 3 bases and J by 7 bases, and 11 bases separated the two germline ends. CDR3 residues: CASSAPVENIQYF. CDR3 coding DNA: TGTGCCAGCAGCGCCCCTGTGGAGAACATTCAGTACTTC. Using reference TRBV9 and TRBJ2-4 for the parts outside the CDR3, the full variable domain is DSGVTQTPKHLITATGQRVTLRCSPRSGDLSVYWYQQSLDQGLQFLIQYYNGEERAKGNILERFSAQQFPDLHSELNLSSLELGDSALYFCASSAPVENIQYFGAGTRLSVL.

This clone was detected only a few times. The V call is TRBV2, the J call TRBJ1-2; D might be TRBD1 (6 bases). V was cut by 4 bases and J by 8 bases, with 20 bases left in between. Germline values: CDR1 SNHLY, CDR2 FYNNEI. This CDR3 is built from 15 residues. The CDR3 coding sequence is TGTGCCAGCAGTGTGCCGGTAGGGGGAGATGACGGCTACACCTTC. This sequence encodes CASSVPVGGDDGYTF.

The chain recombines TRBV6-5 with TRBJ2-5, with 7 bases matching TRBD1. Germline V gene data show CDR1 as MNHEY and CDR2 as SVGAGI. The CDR3 sequence is 16 residues long. Trimming at V came to 0 bases and at J to 1 base, leaving 5 bases not matched to a gene. Here the CDR3 DNA reads TGTGCCAGCAGTTACTCCCGCAGGGGGTCCCAAGAGACCCAGTACTTC. It specifies CASSYSRRGSQETQYF.

The J gene is TRBJ2-5, the V gene TRBV9; 12 bases map to TRBD2. Germline lookup yields CDR1 SGDLS and CDR2 YYNGEE. CDR3 size: 17 residues. Trimming at V came to 0 bases and at J to 3 bases, leaving 6 bases not matched to a gene. In DNA form, the CDR3 reads TGTGCCAGCAGCGTAGGGTGGACTAGCGGGATAGAAGAGACCCAGTACTTC. Its translation is CASSVGWTSGIEETQYF.

In its sample, this clone was seen a few times. V usage is TRBV7-6 and J usage is TRBJ2-1; D unclear. The V gene lost 1 base and the J gene lost 7 bases, with 2 bases spanning the gap. CDR1 is SGHVS, CDR2 FNYEAQ, per germline. This CDR3 has 11 amino acids. This chain's CDR3 is CASSLGNEQFF. The CDR3 nucleotides read TGTGCCAGCAGCTTAGGGAATGAGCAGTTCTTC.

As for this clone: The sample carries other DNA sequences with the same CDR3. V gene TRBV28 combines with J gene TRBJ1-1, with D maybe TRBD1 (5 bases). The CDR3 has 13 amino acids. V lost 3 bases to trimming and J lost 2 bases, with 7 bases between them. In germline, CDR1 is MDHEN, CDR2 SYDVKM. DNA for the CDR3: TGTGCCAGCAGTTTGGGGCGAAACACTGAAGCTTTCTTT. It encodes CASSLGRNTEAFF.

The J gene is TRBJ2-7, the V gene TRBV27, with a weak D call TRBD1 (5 bases). In germline, CDR1 is MNHEY, CDR2 SMNVEV (reference sequence). The CDR3 is 13 residues long. The V gene lost 8 bases and the J gene lost 5 bases, with 16 bases spanning the gap. For the CDR3, the DNA is TGTGCCAGCTCCTCCAGTGGGGCCAACGAGCAGTACTTC. Its translation is CASSSSGANEQYF.

V usage is TRBV13 and J usage is TRBJ1-1, with no clear D. With 2 bases removed from V and 1 base from J, the gap between germline ends came to 5 bases. Germline CDR1 reads PRHDT; CDR2 reads FYEKMQ (reference sequence). This CDR3 has 13 amino acids. CDR3 DNA: TGTGCCAGCAGCTTAACCGAGAACACTGAAGCTTTCTTT. It encodes CASSLTENTEAFF.

Concerning this clone itself: The identical CDR3 is also encoded by other nucleotide sequences in the sample. This chain connects TRBV27 to TRBJ1-2; D uncertain. The length of the CDR3 is 13 residues. Germline V gene sequence: CDR1 MNHEY, CDR2 SMNVEV (reference sequence). V was cut by 4 bases and J by 5 bases, with 11 bases left in between. The CDR3 sequence is CASSYGRSYGYTF. CDR3 in DNA: TGTGCCAGCAGTTATGGTAGATCGTATGGCTACACCTTC.

This rearrangement joins TRBV6-5 to TRBJ2-5; unclear D gene. Gene TRBJ2-7 matches the end of the DNA better, so the J call may be wrong. CDR3 size: 13 residues. The germline V gene encodes CDR1 MNHEY and CDR2 SVGAGI. The CDR3 here is CASSYSINYEQYF. DNA for the CDR3: TGTGCCAGCAGTTACTCGATTAATTACGAGCAGTACTTC.

J is TRBJ1-1 and V is TRBV7-2; TRBD1 matches 9 bases. Germline values: CDR1 SGHTA, CDR2 FQGNSA. Germline trimming cut 0 bases from V and 0 bases from J; bases unmatched to any gene: 5. The CDR3 contains 17 residues. The CDR3 region has the DNA TGTGCCAGCAGCTTAGCCGGGGGACAGGGTTTGAACACTGAAGCTTTCTTT. Translation: CASSLAGGQGLNTEAFF.